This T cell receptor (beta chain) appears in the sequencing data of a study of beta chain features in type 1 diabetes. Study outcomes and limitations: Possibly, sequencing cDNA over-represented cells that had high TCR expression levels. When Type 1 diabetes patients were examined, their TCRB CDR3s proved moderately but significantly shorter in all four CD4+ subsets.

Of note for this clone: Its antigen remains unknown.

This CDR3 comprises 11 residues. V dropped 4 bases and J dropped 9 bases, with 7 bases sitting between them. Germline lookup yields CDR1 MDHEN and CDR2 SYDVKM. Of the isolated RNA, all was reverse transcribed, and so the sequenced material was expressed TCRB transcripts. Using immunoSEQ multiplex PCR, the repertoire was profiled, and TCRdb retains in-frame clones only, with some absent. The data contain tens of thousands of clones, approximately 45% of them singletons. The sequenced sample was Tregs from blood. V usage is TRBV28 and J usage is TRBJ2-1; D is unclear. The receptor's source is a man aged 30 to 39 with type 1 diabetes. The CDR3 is CASSSLVEQFF. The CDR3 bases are TGTGCCAGCAGTTCCCTTGTTGAGCAGTTCTTC.